The present TCR beta chain was sequenced within a study of blood T cell repertoires in COVID-19. Unmatched junction bases numbered 13, after V lost 3 bases and J lost 0 bases. The germline CDR1 and CDR2 sequences are KGHSH and LQKENI. This CDR3 spans 18 amino acids. Clones were read by immunoSEQ multiplex PCR, and TCRdb kept only the in-frame ones, dropping some. The sample lists approximately 150,000 clones; approximately 88% were seen once. The rearrangement joins TRBV18 to TRBJ1-1, with 7 bases matching TRBD1. The receptor's source is a man aged 70-80 years who had been exposed to COVID-19. Sequencing was performed on PBMCs or T cells enriched from blood (not recorded which). CDR3 region: CASSPRTGGREMNTEAFF. The CDR3 nucleotides read TGTGCCAGCTCACCCCGGACAGGTGGCCGTGAGATGAACACTGAAGCTTTCTTT.